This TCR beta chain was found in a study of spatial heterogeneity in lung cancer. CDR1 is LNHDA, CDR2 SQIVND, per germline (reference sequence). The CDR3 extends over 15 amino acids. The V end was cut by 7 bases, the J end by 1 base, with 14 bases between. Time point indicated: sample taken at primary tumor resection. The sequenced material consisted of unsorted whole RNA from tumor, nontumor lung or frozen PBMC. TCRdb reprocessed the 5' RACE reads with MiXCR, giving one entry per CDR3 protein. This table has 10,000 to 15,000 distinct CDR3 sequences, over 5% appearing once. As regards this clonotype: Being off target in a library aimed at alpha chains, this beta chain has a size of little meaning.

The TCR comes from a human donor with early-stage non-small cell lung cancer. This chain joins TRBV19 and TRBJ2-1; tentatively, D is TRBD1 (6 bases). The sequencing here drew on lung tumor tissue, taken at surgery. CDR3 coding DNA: TGTGCCAGTACCCCAACGGACAGATCCTACAATGAGCAGTTCTTC. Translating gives CASTPTDRSYNEQFF.